These T cell receptor beta chains were read from a single sample in a study of T cell responses to AZD1222 COVID-19 vaccine. Sequencing used immunoSEQ multiplex PCR; TCRdb keeps in-frame clones, though not all of them. The table lists about 73,000 clones, under 90% of them singletons. Sequences were derived from peripheral blood, sampled 28 days after the second AZD1222 dose. Receptors were obtained from an adult who received the AZD1222 COVID-19 vaccine. Both conserved end residues are trimmed from each CDR3. The order of the fields is J gene, clone size, V gene, CDR3 protein. Not every row has a clone size; where given, it reads once, few, many or a size class.

TRBJ1-6,.,TRBV6-5,ASRADSFYNSPLH
TRBJ1-2,.,TRBV14,ASSPQRKGGLGGYT
TRBJ1-1,.,TRBV7-6,ASSGGATEAF
TRBJ2-6,.,TRBV5-4,ASSLYVSGANVLT
TRBJ2-2,.,TRBV18,ASSPQGNTGELF
TRBJ2-3,.,TRBV5-1,ASSRGQGSGTDTQY
TRBJ1-5,once,TRBV27,ASSLGYSNQPQH
TRBJ1-2,once,TRBV7-2,ASSLDRQNYGYT
TRBJ2-5,.,TRBV12-3/TRBV12-4,ASRRDYQETQY
TRBJ1-4,.,TRBV3-1/TRBV3-2,ASSQGPGGVGNEKLF
TRBJ2-7,.,TRBV4-1,ASSPTRDSEQY
TRBJ1-1,once,TRBV6-5,ASGTGGVTEAF
TRBJ2-1,.,TRBV28,ASTYIAGGLNEQF
TRBJ1-2,.,TRBV5-1,ASSGGIGAASYGYT
TRBJ2-3,.,TRBV24-1,ATGWGGTDTQY
TRBJ1-6,once,TRBV27,ASSGGLTLH
TRBJ2-5,.,TRBV9,ASSVVGAGRQETQY
TRBJ2-7,.,TRBV28,ASTSWESEQY
TRBJ2-3,.,TRBV5-4,ASSPTGWGTDTQY
TRBJ1-2,.,TRBV5-6,ASSLEGNYGYT
TRBJ1-3,.,TRBV7-2,ASSTTGSTGNTIY
TRBJ1-5,.,TRBV11-3,ASSLSLWTINQPQH
TRBJ1-4,.,TRBV9,ASSVEGRNEKLF
TRBJ2-1,.,TRBV9,ASSSGLAQYNEQF
TRBJ2-5,.,TRBV9,ASSVGGRQWETQY
TRBJ1-2,.,TRBV10-1,ASSESGTGVPLPFADNYGYT
TRBJ2-7,.,TRBV5-1,ASTGYTDYEQY
TRBJ2-7,.,TRBV4-3,ASSQDPQGLGVYEQY
TRBJ2-7,once,TRBV7-3,ASSLTRGREQY
TRBJ2-3,.,TRBV21-1,ASSKAGSGGKADTQY
TRBJ2-3,.,TRBV7-3,ASSLNLRSGGAVSTDTQY
TRBJ1-5,.,TRBV27,ASRKGRNQPQH
TRBJ2-7,.,TRBV5-1,ASSSPGQGSYEQY
TRBJ1-2,few,TRBV7-2,ASSPGTEFYGYT
TRBJ2-7,.,TRBV5-8,ASSLVGWEQY